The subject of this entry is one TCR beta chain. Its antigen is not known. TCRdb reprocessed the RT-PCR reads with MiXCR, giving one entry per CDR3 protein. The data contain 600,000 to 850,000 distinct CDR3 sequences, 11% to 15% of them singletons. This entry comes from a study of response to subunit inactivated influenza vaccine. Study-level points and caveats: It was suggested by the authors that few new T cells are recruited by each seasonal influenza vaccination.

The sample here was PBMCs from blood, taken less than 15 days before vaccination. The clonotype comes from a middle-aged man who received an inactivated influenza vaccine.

In DNA form, the CDR3 reads TGCGCCAGCAGCTTGGGAGGCCGGGGGGATGAGCAGTTCTTC. It codes for CASSLGGRGDEQFF. The chain has TRBV5-1 and TRBJ2-1, with 7 bases lining up with TRBD2. Germline CDR1 SGHRS, CDR2 YFSETQ. The CDR3 extends over 14 amino acids. V was pared by 0 bases and J by 8 bases, with 5 bases of the junction left unmatched.